This TCR beta chain was found in a study of blood T cell repertoires in COVID-19. Study-wide background: PBMCs, B-cell-depleted T cells, or T cells were the source of the cDNA or gDNA that made up the material.

This CDR3 is built from 14 residues. With 4 bases clipped from V and 14 bases from J, the junction kept 14 bases outside the gene matches. Germline V lookup: CDR1 LGHDT, CDR2 YNNKEL (reference sequence). TCRdb's copy holds only in-frame clones and misses some; the assay was immunoSEQ multiplex PCR. The sample carries about 100,000 clones, around 84% recorded once. This clone was seen many times. This sequence was found in a woman aged 55-70 years with acute or convalescent COVID-19. V usage is TRBV3-1 (or the pseudogene TRBV3-2) and J usage is TRBJ1-2, with 9 nucleotides matching TRBD1. Sequencing used peripheral blood. CDR3 sequence reads: CASSPRGGGDRVTF. The DNA for the CDR3 is TGTGCCAGCAGCCCCCGCGGCGGTGGGGACAGGGTTACCTTC.